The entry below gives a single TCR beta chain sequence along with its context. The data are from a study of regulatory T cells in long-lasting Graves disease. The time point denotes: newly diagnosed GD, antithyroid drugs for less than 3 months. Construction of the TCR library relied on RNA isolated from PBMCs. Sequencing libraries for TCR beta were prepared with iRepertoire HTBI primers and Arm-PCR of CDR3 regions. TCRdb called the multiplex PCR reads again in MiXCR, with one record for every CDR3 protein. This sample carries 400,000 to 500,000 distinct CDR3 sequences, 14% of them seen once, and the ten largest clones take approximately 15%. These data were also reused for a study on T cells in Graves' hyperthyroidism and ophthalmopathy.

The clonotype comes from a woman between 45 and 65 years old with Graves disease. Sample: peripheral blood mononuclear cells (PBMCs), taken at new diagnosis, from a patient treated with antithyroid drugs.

The CDR3 DNA is TGTGCCAGCAGTCGACTAGCGGGAGGGCCTTTGGGGGAGACCCAGTACTTC. Its protein is CASSRLAGGPLGETQYF. This chain links TRBV2 with TRBJ2-5, with 14 positions matching TRBD2. Germline V gives CDR1 SNHLY, CDR2 FYNNEI. Trimming at V came to 5 bases and at J to 5 bases, leaving 10 bases not matched to a gene. The CDR3 runs 17 residues. Full variable domain (remainder filled in from reference TRBV2 and TRBJ2-5): EPEVTQTPSHQVTQMGQEVILRCVPISNHLYFYWYRQILGQKVEFLVSFYNNEISEKSEIFDDQFSVERPDGSNFTLKIRSTKLEDSAMYFCASSRLAGGPLGETQYFGPGTRLLVL.